Given below is one T cell receptor (beta chain) in context. CDR1 is SQVTM, CDR2 ANQGSEA, per germline. The V gene end was trimmed by 0 bases and the J gene end by 5 bases; junction bases not matched to a gene: 5. The CDR3 has 14 amino acids. The sample comes from a study of T cell changes during pregnancy in multiple sclerosis. Some clones are missing from TCRdb's copy, which holds only in-frame ones; the method was immunoSEQ multiplex PCR. The sample lists approximately 42,000 clones, less than 90% seen once, with about 0.6% in the top ten. The TCR comes from a female donor with multiple sclerosis, enrolled in a pregnancy study. Sequencing used CD4+ T cells from peripheral blood mononuclear cells, obtained before pregnancy. V usage is TRBV29-1 and J usage is TRBJ2-5; 8 positions agree with TRBD2. In nucleotides, the CDR3 is TGCAGCGTTGAAGACGAGCGGGAGTGGGAGACCCAGTACTTC. This encodes CSVEDEREWETQYF.